The 32 T cell receptor beta chains presented below share a single source sample, sequenced in a study of Graves' ophthalmopathy and Graves' hyperthyroidism. Amplification from RNA transcripts yielded the TCR beta CDR3 regions. The workflow started with a first-round RT-PCR run with HTBI primers and then moved on to a second-round multiplex PCR. TCRdb re-called the multiplex PCR reads with MiXCR, one entry per CDR3 protein. The data contain 230,000 or so distinct CDR3 sequences, 40% to 50% of them singletons. Sequences were obtained from peripheral blood. The receptor set was obtained from an adult man with Graves' ophthalmopathy.

V gene TRBV19 combines with J gene TRBJ1-5; weak D call: TRBD1 (5 bases). The CDR3 contains 13 residues. Germline V CDR1 and CDR2: LNHDA, SQIVND (reference sequence). The V end was cut by 3 bases, the J end by 6 bases, with 9 bases between. The CDR3 is CASSMAGSQPQHF. The CDR3 DNA is TGTGCCAGTAGTATGGCAGGGAGTCAGCCCCAGCATTTT.

The rearrangement links TRBV30 to TRBJ1-4; no reliable D call. Germline loops: CDR1 GTSNPN, CDR2 SVGIG (reference sequence). This CDR3 contains 11 residues. Trimming stripped 4 bases from V and 8 bases from J, with 8 bases between. CDR3 protein: CAWTPDEKLFF. The CDR3, as DNA: TGTGCCTGGACACCCGACGAAAAACTGTTTTTT. Complete variable domain (other parts from reference TRBV30 and TRBJ1-4): SQTIHQWPATLVQPVGSPLSLECTVEGTSNPNLYWYRQAAGRGLQLLFYSVGIGQISSEVPQNLSASRPQDRQFILSSKKLLLSDSGFYLCAWTPDEKLFFGSGTQLSVL.

The chain combines TRBV29-1 with TRBJ2-3; D gene uncertain. The germline V gene has CDR1 SQVTM and CDR2 ANQGSEA. The CDR3 runs 10 residues. V shed 3 bases and J shed 7 bases, with 5 bases lying between them. CDR3 DNA: TGCAGCGTTGAGGGGAATACGCAGTATTTT. Amino acids: CSVEGNTQYF.

This clonotype was picked up a small number of times. The CDR3 here is CASIQVDGYTF. The CDR3 bases are TGTGCCAGCATTCAGGTGGATGGCTACACCTTC. V gene TRBV2 combines with J gene TRBJ1-2; the D is unclear. Between the trimmed V and J ends, which lost 7 bases and 6 bases, there was a span of 9 bases. The CDR3 sequence is 11 residues long. The germline V gene has CDR1 SNHLY and CDR2 FYNNEI.

This clonotype was counted between two and nine times. V usage is TRBV20-1 and J usage is TRBJ1-6; 10 positions match TRBD1. CDR3 size: 16 residues. Germline trimming cut 0 bases from V and 6 bases from J; bases unmatched to any gene: 5. CDR1 and CDR2 (germline): DFQATT, SNEGSKA (reference sequence). The CDR3 nucleotides are TGCAGTGCTAGAGATAAGACAGGGGGCGGTAATTCACCCCTCCACTTT. Its translation is CSARDKTGGGNSPLHF.

The genes are TRBV28 and TRBJ2-5; TRBD1 agrees at 9 bases. The CDR3 consists of 13 residues. V lost 3 bases and J lost 11; bases outside the gene matches: 7. Germline V gene lookup returns CDR1 MDHEN and CDR2 SYDVKM. The CDR3 DNA sequence: TGTGCCAGCAGTTTTGGGACAGGGTGGGAGCAGTACTTC. Translation gives CASSFGTGWEQYF.

The chain joins TRBV10-2 to TRBJ2-7, with TRBD2 matching over 10 bases. This CDR3 is built from 15 residues. J lost 5 bases, V lost 2 bases, and 6 bases had no gene match. Germline-derived CDR1 and CDR2 are WSHSY and SAAADI. The CDR3 here is CASSERTSGTHEQYF. In DNA, the CDR3 is TGCGCCAGCAGTGAGAGAACTAGCGGGACCCACGAGCAGTACTTC.

This clonotype was picked up many times. The CDR3 protein is CAISDLAGQENSPLHF. As DNA, the CDR3 is TGTGCCATCAGTGACTTAGCGGGACAGGAGAATTCACCCCTCCACTTT. The rearrangement links TRBV10-3 to TRBJ1-6, with 8 bases lining up with TRBD1. V lost 3 bases and J lost 7; bases outside the gene matches: 8. From germline, CDR1 is ENHRY and CDR2 SYGVKD. The CDR3 is 16 amino acids.

About this clonotype: A read error may produce the germline difference seen at one junction end. This chain uses TRBV24-1 with TRBJ2-3; 8 positions match TRBD2. The germline V gene encodes CDR1 KGHDR and CDR2 SFDVKD. The CDR3 totals 12 residues. This CDR3 reads CASSGGTDTQYF. CDR3 DNA: TGTGCCTCCAGCGGGGGAACAGATACGCAGTATTTT.

The chain has TRBV9 and TRBJ1-3; D uncertain. The length of the CDR3 is 13 residues. Trimming cost V 5 bases and J 4 bases, with 10 bases left between them. CDR1 and CDR2 from the germline V gene are SGDLS and YYNGEE. The CDR3 bases are TGTGCCAGCAGTCCTACGACCGGAAACACCATATATTTT. Its translation is CASSPTTGNTIYF.

V is TRBV7-2 and J is TRBJ1-2; D not resolved. The CDR3 is made up of 14 amino acids. V was pared by 1 base and J by 7 bases, with 13 bases between. Germline assignment: CDR1 SGHTA and CDR2 FQGNSA. CDR3 region: CASSLDLVGSGYTF. As DNA, the CDR3 is TGTGCCAGCAGCTTAGATCTAGTGGGTTCTGGCTACACCTTC.

The V and J genes are TRBV11-1 and TRBJ1-5, with 8 bases that match TRBD1. CDR3 length: 16 residues. Germline V gives CDR1 SGHAT, CDR2 FQDESV (reference sequence). V gave up 6 bases and J gave up 3 bases; unmatched junction bases: 10. The CDR3 nucleotides read TGTGCCAGCAGTTCGGGGGACAGGCGTACCAATCAGCCCCAGCATTTT. It encodes CASSSGDRRTNQPQHF. The full variable domain, its missing parts supplied by reference TRBV11-1 and TRBJ1-5, is EAEVAQSPRYKITEKSQAVAFWCDPISGHATLYWYRQILGQGPELLVQFQDESVVDDSQLPKDRFSAERLKGVDSTLKIQPAELGDSAMYLCASSSGDRRTNQPQHFGDGTRLSIL.

The J gene is TRBJ2-7, the V gene TRBV12-3 or TRBV12-4, with a weak D call TRBD1 (7 bases). Trimming took 7 bases from V and 7 from J, leaving 17 bases between them. The CDR3 spans 13 residues. The CDR3: CASTGDRSGEQYF. DNA of the CDR3: TGTGCCAGCACGGGGGACAGATCGGGTGAGCAGTACTTC.

The sample holds many counts of this clonotype. This chain joins TRBV20-1 and TRBJ1-1; D uncertain. V dropped 5 bases and J dropped 7 bases, with 14 bases sitting between them. Germline CDR1 reads DFQATT; CDR2 reads SNEGSKA (reference sequence). The CDR3 loop spans 12 amino acids. The CDR3 bases are TGCAGTGCTGGAAGGGTAGTCGGTGAAGCTTTCTTT. Translated, it gives CSAGRVVGEAFF.

Ten or more counts support this clonotype. CDR3 sequence: CATSDTTSGSGETQYF. The CDR3 DNA sequence: TGTGCCACCAGTGATACGACTAGCGGGAGTGGGGAGACCCAGTACTTC. V usage is TRBV24-1 and J usage is TRBJ2-5, with 12 bases that match TRBD2. Trimming at V came to 3 bases and at J to 5 bases, leaving 6 bases not matched to a gene. The CDR3 runs to 16 residues. Germline assignment: CDR1 KGHDR and CDR2 SFDVKD.

This sequence joins TRBV20-1 and TRBJ2-5; D gene ambiguous. There are 14 residues in the CDR3. V lost 5 bases and J lost 1, with 14 bases in between. CDR1 DFQATT and CDR2 SNEGSKA come from the germline V gene (reference sequence). The DNA for the CDR3 is TGCAGTGCTCGCAGATCCGGGTTCCAAGAGACCCAGTACTTC. This gives the protein CSARRSGFQETQYF.

The V call is TRBV5-1, the J call TRBJ2-2; no clear D. V lost 0 bases to trimming and J lost 1 base, with 7 bases between them. CDR1 is SGHRS and CDR2 is YFSETQ in the germline V gene. The CDR3 is 15 amino acids. In DNA form, the CDR3 reads TGCGCCAGCAGCTTGGGACGGAGGAACACCGGGGAGCTGTTTTTT. This gives the protein CASSLGRRNTGELFF.

This chain connects TRBV28 to TRBJ1-2; 10 nucleotides align to TRBD1. Germline CDR1 is MDHEN and CDR2 is SYDVKM. The CDR3 covers 15 residues. Germline trimming cut 8 bases from V and 2 bases from J; bases unmatched to any gene: 8. The CDR3 DNA reads TGTGCCAGCTTATCACCGGACAGGGGGAACTATGGCTACACCTTC. It codes for CASLSPDRGNYGYTF.

The chain combines TRBV19 with TRBJ2-7; 10 bases align to TRBD2. V lost 1 base to trimming and J lost 5 bases; unmatched junction nucleotides: 2. Germline V gene lookup returns CDR1 LNHDA and CDR2 SQIVND (reference sequence). This CDR3 is built from 14 residues. This chain's CDR3 is CASSIVLAGDEQYF. In nucleotides, the CDR3 is TGTGCCAGTAGTATAGTGCTAGCGGGAGACGAGCAGTACTTC.

This clonotype appeared many times. The chain employs TRBV5-6 and TRBJ1-2; tentative D call: TRBD1 (6 bases). Trimming shortened V by 4 bases and J by 7 bases, and 17 bases separated the two germline ends. The CDR3 is 14 amino acids. Germline V gene sequence: CDR1 SGHDT, CDR2 YYEEEE. The CDR3, as DNA: TGTGCCAGCAGCCTCGGGAACAGGGTGGGTGGCTACACCTTC. Residues: CASSLGNRVGGYTF. The full variable domain, its missing parts supplied by reference TRBV5-6 and TRBJ1-2, is DAGVTQSPTHLIKTRGQQVTLRCSPKSGHDTVSWYQQALGQGPQFIFQYYEEEERQRGNFPDRFSGHQFPNYSSELNVNALLLGDSALYLCASSLGNRVGGYTFGSGTRLTVV.

This clonotype was found a few times. This chain connects TRBV9 to TRBJ2-5; D ambiguous. The CDR3 length is 13 residues. Trimming removed 5 bases at V and 0 bases at J, with 8 bases between. Germline CDR1 reads SGDLS; CDR2 reads YYNGEE. This chain's CDR3 is CASRGGYQETQYF. DNA of the CDR3: TGTGCCAGCAGAGGTGGATACCAAGAGACCCAGTACTTC.

This clonotype came up once. This chain links TRBV7-9 with TRBJ1-6; 8 nucleotides line up with TRBD1. CDR3 length: 17 residues. The V gene end was trimmed by 4 bases and the J gene end by 3 bases; junction bases not matched to a gene: 8. The germline V gene has CDR1 SEHNR and CDR2 FQNEAQ (reference sequence). CDR3 loop: CASSSLTGEGYNSPLHF. CDR3 nucleotide sequence: TGTGCCAGCAGCTCGCTGACAGGGGAGGGCTATAATTCACCCCTCCACTTT.

The rearrangement joins TRBV9 to TRBJ2-5; D is unclear. Germline V gene lookup returns CDR1 SGDLS and CDR2 YYNGEE. With 0 bases removed from V and 1 base from J, the gap between germline ends came to 7 bases. CDR3 length: 14 amino acids. The CDR3 region has the DNA TGTGCCAGCAGCGTAGGTAACACCCAAGAGACCCAGTACTTC. Its translation is CASSVGNTQETQYF.

This clonotype was seen a few times. The chain employs TRBV10-3 and TRBJ2-7, with D hard to call. Deletions cut 6 bases from V and 0 bases from J, with 12 bases between. The CDR3 has 14 amino acids. Germline V lookup: CDR1 ENHRY, CDR2 SYGVKD. This CDR3 is CAIRESTFSYEQYF. CDR3 bases: TGTGCCATCAGGGAGAGTACTTTCTCCTACGAGCAGTACTTC.

This clonotype has a handful of counts. This sequence joins TRBV7-8 and TRBJ1-1; 8 bases map to TRBD1. The V segment lost 8 bases and the J segment 0 bases; nucleotides outside the gene matches: 5. The germline V gene encodes CDR1 SGHVS and CDR2 FQNEAQ. This CDR3 has 14 residues. DNA for the CDR3: TGTGCCAGCTCACAGGGGGTCATGAACACTGAAGCTTTCTTT. Amino acids: CASSQGVMNTEAFF.

V is TRBV29-1 and J is TRBJ2-5, with 9 bases aligning to TRBD1. The CDR3 is made up of 14 amino acids. Germline V lookup: CDR1 SQVTM, CDR2 ANQGSEA. V gave up 3 bases and J gave up 5 bases; unmatched junction bases: 7. The CDR3 spells CSVDEQGAWETQYF. CDR3 DNA sequence: TGCAGCGTTGACGAACAGGGGGCCTGGGAGACCCAGTACTTC. The full variable domain, rest sourced from reference TRBV29-1 and TRBJ2-5, is SAVISQKPSRDICQRGTSLTIQCQVDSQVTMMFWYRQQPGQSLTLIATANQGSEATYESGFVIDKFPISRPNLTFSTLTVSNMSPEDSSIYLCSVDEQGAWETQYFGPGTRLLVL.

V usage is TRBV5-8 and J usage is TRBJ1-1; D is unresolved. The length of the CDR3 is 11 residues. Between the trimmed V and J ends, which lost 7 bases and 0 bases, there was a span of 4 bases. Germline V gives CDR1 SGHTS, CDR2 YDEGEE. CDR3 sequence (DNA): TGTGCCAGCGAGATGAACACTGAAGCTTTCTTT. Translation: CASEMNTEAFF.

This clonotype appeared many times. The gene calls are TRBV9 and TRBJ1-2; 8 nucleotides line up with TRBD1. V dropped 4 bases and J dropped 5; count of bases not matched to a gene: 7. The CDR3 has 14 amino acids. Germline CDR1 reads SGDLS; CDR2 reads YYNGEE. The CDR3 sequence: CASSSRTGRYGYTF. The CDR3 bases are TGTGCCAGCAGCTCCCGGACAGGGAGGTATGGCTACACCTTC. The entire variable domain, with the rest obtained from reference TRBV9 and TRBJ1-2, is as follows: DSGVTQTPKHLITATGQRVTLRCSPRSGDLSVYWYQQSLDQGLQFLIQYYNGEERAKGNILERFSAQQFPDLHSELNLSSLELGDSALYFCASSSRTGRYGYTFGSGTRLTVV.

The rearrangement uses TRBV19 and TRBJ2-5; D might be TRBD2 (5 bases). The V and J ends lost 8 bases and 4 bases respectively, with 11 bases between them. This CDR3 has 12 residues. Germline V lookup: CDR1 LNHDA, CDR2 SQIVND (reference sequence). Here the CDR3 reads CASQSGGETQYF. CDR3 coding DNA: TGTGCCAGTCAGAGTGGAGGAGAGACCCAGTACTTC.

This clonotype has just a few counts. The genes are TRBV9 and TRBJ2-2; D is uncertain. Germline-derived CDR1 and CDR2 are SGDLS and YYNGEE. The CDR3 length is 13 residues. Between the trimmed V and J ends, which lost 8 bases and 2 bases, there was a span of 10 bases. Here the CDR3 reads CASLGVNTGELFF. The CDR3 nucleotides are TGTGCCAGTCTCGGAGTTAACACCGGGGAGCTGTTTTTT.

V gene TRBV12-3 or TRBV12-4 combines with J gene TRBJ1-6, with D possibly being TRBD1 (5 bases). Trimming removed 1 base at V and 0 bases at J, with 7 bases between. This CDR3 contains 16 residues. For the CDR3, the DNA is TGTGCCAGCAGTTTAGGGGGGACCTCCTATAATTCACCCCTCCACTTT. It yields the protein CASSLGGTSYNSPLHF.

J is TRBJ2-5 and V is TRBV12-3 or TRBV12-4; possible D gene TRBD1, 6 bases. V was shortened by 0 bases and J by 0 bases, with 11 bases between the two germline ends. The CDR3 has 16 amino acids. CDR3 in DNA: TGTGCCAGCAGTTTAGCGGGACACACAGACCAAGAGACCCAGTACTTC. Protein: CASSLAGHTDQETQYF.